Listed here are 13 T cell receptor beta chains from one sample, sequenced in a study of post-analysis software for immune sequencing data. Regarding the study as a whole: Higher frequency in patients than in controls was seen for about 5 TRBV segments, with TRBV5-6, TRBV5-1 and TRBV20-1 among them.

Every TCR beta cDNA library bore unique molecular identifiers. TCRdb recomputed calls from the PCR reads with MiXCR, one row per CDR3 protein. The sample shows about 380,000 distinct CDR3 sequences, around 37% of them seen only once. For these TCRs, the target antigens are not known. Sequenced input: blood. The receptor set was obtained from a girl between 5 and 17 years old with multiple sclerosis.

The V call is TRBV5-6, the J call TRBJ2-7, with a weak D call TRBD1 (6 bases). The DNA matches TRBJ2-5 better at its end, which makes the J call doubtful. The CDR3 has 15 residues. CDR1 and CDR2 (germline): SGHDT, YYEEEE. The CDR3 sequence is CASSLAQGLLETQYF. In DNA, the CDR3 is TGTGCCAGCAGCTTGGCGCAGGGGCTATTGGAGACCCAGTACTTC.

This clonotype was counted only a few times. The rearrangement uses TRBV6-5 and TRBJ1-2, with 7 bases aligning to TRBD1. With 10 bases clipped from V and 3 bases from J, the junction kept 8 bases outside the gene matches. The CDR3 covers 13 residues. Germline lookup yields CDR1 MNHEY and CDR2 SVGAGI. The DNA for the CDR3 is TGTGCCACCCGATCGACAGGGTACTATGGCTACACCTTC. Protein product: CATRSTGYYGYTF.

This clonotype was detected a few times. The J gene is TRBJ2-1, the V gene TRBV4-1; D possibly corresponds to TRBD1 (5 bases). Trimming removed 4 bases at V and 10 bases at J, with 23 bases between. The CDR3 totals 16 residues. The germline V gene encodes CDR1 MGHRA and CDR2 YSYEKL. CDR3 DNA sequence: TGCGCCAGCAGCCTAAGCAGGGTCACACTGTCGAAGGAGCAGTTCTTC. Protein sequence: CASSLSRVTLSKEQFF.

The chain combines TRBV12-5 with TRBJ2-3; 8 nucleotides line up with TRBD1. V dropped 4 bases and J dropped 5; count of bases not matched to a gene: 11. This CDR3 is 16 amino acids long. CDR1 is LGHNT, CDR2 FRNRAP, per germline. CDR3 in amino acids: CASGSRTGQGKDTQYF. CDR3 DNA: TGTGCTAGTGGTTCCCGGACCGGACAGGGAAAAGATACGCAGTATTTT.

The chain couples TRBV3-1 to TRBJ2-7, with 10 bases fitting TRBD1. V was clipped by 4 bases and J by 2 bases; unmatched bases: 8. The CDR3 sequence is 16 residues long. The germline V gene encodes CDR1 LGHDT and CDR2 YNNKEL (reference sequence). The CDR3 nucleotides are TGTGCCAGCAGCCCCAGACCGGGGACAGGGGCCTACGAGCAGTACTTC. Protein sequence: CASSPRPGTGAYEQYF.

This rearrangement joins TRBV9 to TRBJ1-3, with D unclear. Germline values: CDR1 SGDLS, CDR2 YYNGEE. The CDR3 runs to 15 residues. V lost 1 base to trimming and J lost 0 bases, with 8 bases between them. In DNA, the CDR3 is TGTGCCAGCAGCGTAACGAGTACCTCTGGAAACACCATATATTTT. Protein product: CASSVTSTSGNTIYF.

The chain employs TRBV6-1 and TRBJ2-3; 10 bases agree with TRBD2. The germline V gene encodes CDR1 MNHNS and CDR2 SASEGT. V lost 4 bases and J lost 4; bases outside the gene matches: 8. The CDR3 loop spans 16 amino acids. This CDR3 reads CASSGTLAGGSDTQYF. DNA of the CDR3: TGTGCCAGCAGTGGAACCTTAGCGGGGGGATCAGATACGCAGTATTTT.

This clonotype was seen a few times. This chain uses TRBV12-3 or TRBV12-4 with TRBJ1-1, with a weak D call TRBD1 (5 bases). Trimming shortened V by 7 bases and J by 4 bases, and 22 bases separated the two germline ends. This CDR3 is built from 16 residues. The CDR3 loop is CASILAGVGGGTEAFF. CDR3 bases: TGTGCCAGCATCCTAGCCGGGGTGGGGGGGGGCACTGAAGCTTTCTTT.

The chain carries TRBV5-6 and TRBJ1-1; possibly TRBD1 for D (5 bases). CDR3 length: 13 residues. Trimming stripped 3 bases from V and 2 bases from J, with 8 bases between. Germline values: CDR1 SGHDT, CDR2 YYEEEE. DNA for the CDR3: TGTGCCAGCAGCTGGGGACTTAACACTGAAGCTTTCTTT. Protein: CASSWGLNTEAFF. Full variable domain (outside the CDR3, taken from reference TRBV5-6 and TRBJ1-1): DAGVTQSPTHLIKTRGQQVTLRCSPKSGHDTVSWYQQALGQGPQFIFQYYEEEERQRGNFPDRFSGHQFPNYSSELNVNALLLGDSALYLCASSWGLNTEAFFGQGTRLTVV.

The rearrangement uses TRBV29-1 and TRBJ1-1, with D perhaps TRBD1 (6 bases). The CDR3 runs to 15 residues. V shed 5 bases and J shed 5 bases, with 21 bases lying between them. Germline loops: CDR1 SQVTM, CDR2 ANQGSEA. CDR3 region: CSVSPGNRAWTEAFF. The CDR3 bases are TGCAGCGTTAGTCCGGGTAACAGGGCTTGGACTGAAGCTTTCTTT.

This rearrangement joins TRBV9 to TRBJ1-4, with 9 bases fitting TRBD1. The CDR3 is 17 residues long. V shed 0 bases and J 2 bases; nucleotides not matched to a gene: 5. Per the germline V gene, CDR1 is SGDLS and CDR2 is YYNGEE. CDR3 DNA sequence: TGTGCCAGCAGCGTAGAGGACAGGGGAGGGACTAATGAAAAACTGTTTTTT. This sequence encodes CASSVEDRGGTNEKLFF.

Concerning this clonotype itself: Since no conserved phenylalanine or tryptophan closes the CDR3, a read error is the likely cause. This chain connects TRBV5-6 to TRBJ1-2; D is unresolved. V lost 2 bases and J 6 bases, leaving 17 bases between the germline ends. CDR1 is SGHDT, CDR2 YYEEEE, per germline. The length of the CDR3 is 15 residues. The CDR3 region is CASSLGFGVAHGYTL. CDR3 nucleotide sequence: TGTGCCAGCAGCTTAGGATTTGGGGTAGCTCATGGCTACACCCTC.

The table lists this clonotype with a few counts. In DNA, the CDR3 is TGTGCCAGCAGTTTATTCGGGGGTTTTTACAATGAGCAGTTCTTC. It codes for CASSLFGGFYNEQFF. This chain connects TRBV27 to TRBJ2-1, with a weak D call TRBD2 (6 bases). V lost 1 base and J 4 bases, leaving 11 bases between the germline ends. CDR1 and CDR2 from the germline V gene are MNHEY and SMNVEV (reference sequence). CDR3 length: 15 residues.